These 15 T cell receptor beta chains were sequenced from one sample in a study of T cell responses to AZD1222 COVID-19 vaccine. The table came from immunoSEQ multiplex PCR; TCRdb's copy has only in-frame clones and leaves some out. The sample yields fewer than 150,000 clones, around 84% seen once. The sample was peripheral blood, taken on day 0 of AZD1222 vaccination. Receptors originate from an adult in good health.

The J gene is TRBJ1-2, the V gene TRBV6-1; no clear D gene. V lost 2 bases and J 2 bases, leaving 6 bases between the germline ends. Germline lookup yields CDR1 MNHNS and CDR2 SASEGT. This CDR3 has 13 amino acids. CDR3 bases: TGTGCCAGCAGTGAACCAGAGAACTATGGCTACACCTTC. As protein: CASSEPENYGYTF.

The chain joins TRBV5-1 to TRBJ1-2, with 7 bases lining up with TRBD1. J was trimmed by 0 bases and V by 6 bases; bases with no gene match: 5. The CDR3 is 14 residues long. Germline CDR1 is SGHRS and CDR2 is YFSETQ. This CDR3 reads CASTTGQPNYGYTF. As DNA, the CDR3 is TGCGCCAGCACCACGGGACAGCCTAACTATGGCTACACCTTC.

V and J are TRBV19 and TRBJ2-7; the match to TRBD1 covers 9 bases. V dropped 1 base and J dropped 0; count of bases not matched to a gene: 1. In germline, CDR1 is LNHDA, CDR2 SQIVND (reference sequence). The CDR3 runs 15 residues. This CDR3 reads CASSIGTGVSYEQYF. CDR3 sequence (DNA): TGTGCCAGTAGTATAGGGACAGGGGTCTCCTACGAGCAGTACTTC.

The rearrangement links TRBV4-1 to TRBJ2-5; perhaps TRBD1 as D (6 bases). Trimming left V 1 base short and J 5 bases short, with 11 bases between. This CDR3 contains 14 residues. Germline lookup yields CDR1 MGHRA and CDR2 YSYEKL. DNA for the CDR3: TGCGCCAGCAGCCAAGGTACAGGGACGGAGACCCAGTACTTC. This encodes CASSQGTGTETQYF.

The chain couples TRBV19 to TRBJ1-5; D might be TRBD1 (5 bases). Trimming left V 4 bases short and J 4 bases short, with 17 bases between. Germline V CDR1 and CDR2: LNHDA, SQIVND (reference sequence). The CDR3 is 16 amino acids. In DNA form, the CDR3 reads TGTGCCAGTAGTAAAATAACAGGAGATTGGAATCAGCCCCAGCATTTT. Amino acid sequence: CASSKITGDWNQPQHF.

The rearrangement uses TRBV5-1 and TRBJ1-3; a possible D gene is TRBD1 (5 bases). The length of the CDR3 is 15 residues. CDR1 and CDR2 (germline): SGHRS, YFSETQ. Trimming pared 3 bases from V and 2 bases from J, leaving 12 bases between. CDR3 coding DNA: TGCGCCAGCAGCTCCTCGACAGTCCCTGGAAACACCATATATTTT. As protein: CASSSSTVPGNTIYF.

The rearrangement links TRBV18 to TRBJ1-2; D uncertain. Germline V gene data show CDR1 as KGHSH and CDR2 as LQKENI. Trimming removed 3 bases at V and 8 bases at J, with 13 bases between. This CDR3 is built from 13 residues. Here the CDR3 reads CASSPNREEGYTF. Here the CDR3 DNA reads TGTGCCAGCTCACCGAATCGGGAGGAGGGCTACACCTTC.

This clone was found once. V gene TRBV10-3 combines with J gene TRBJ1-6, with no clear D. V shed 2 bases and J shed 8 bases, with 7 bases lying between them. Germline CDR1 reads ENHRY; CDR2 reads SYGVKD. The CDR3 is 13 residues long. CDR3 in DNA: TGTGCCATCAGTGAGGTCACCGATTCACCCCTCCACTTT. Its protein product is CAISEVTDSPLHF.

The chain is built from TRBV3-1 (or the pseudogene TRBV3-2) and TRBJ1-3; tentatively, D is TRBD1 (6 bases). The CDR3 has 16 residues. CDR1 is LGHDT, CDR2 YNNKEL, per germline (reference sequence). The V end lost 6 bases, the J end lost 4 bases, and 19 bases lay between the germline ends. This CDR3 is CASRPSNPTGGNTIYF. The CDR3 nucleotides read TGTGCCAGCAGGCCATCCAACCCAACAGGGGGAAACACCATATATTTT.

The CDR3 region has the DNA TGTGCCAGCAGCTTCTGGACAGGGGGTCGGGAGCTGTTTTTT. Translated, it gives CASSFWTGGRELFF. This chain uses TRBV7-9 with TRBJ2-2; TRBD1 matches 10 bases. The CDR3 has 14 amino acids. CDR1 and CDR2 (germline): SEHNR, FQNEAQ (reference sequence). With 3 bases clipped from V and 9 bases from J, the junction kept 4 bases outside the gene matches.

The chain combines TRBV29-1 with TRBJ1-5, with D hard to call. CDR3 length equals 12 residues. CDR1 SQVTM and CDR2 ANQGSEA come from the germline V gene. V gave up 7 bases and J gave up 3 bases, with 10 bases separating them. The DNA for the CDR3 is TGCAGCGCTCGACTCCTCAATCAGCCCCAGCATTTT. It translates to CSARLLNQPQHF. The full variable domain, with the rest looked up from reference TRBV29-1 and TRBJ1-5, is SAVISQKPSRDICQRGTSLTIQCQVDSQVTMMFWYRQQPGQSLTLIATANQGSEATYESGFVIDKFPISRPNLTFSTLTVSNMSPEDSSIYLCSARLLNQPQHFGDGTRLSIL.

The chain couples TRBV9 to TRBJ2-5; 9 nucleotides align to TRBD1. The trim removed 3 bases at V and 5 bases at J, leaving 8 bases unmatched. CDR3 size: 15 residues. Germline CDR1 reads SGDLS; CDR2 reads YYNGEE. CDR3 amino acids: CASSGQQGATETQYF. CDR3 bases: TGTGCCAGCAGCGGTCAACAGGGGGCGACGGAGACCCAGTACTTC.

The chain has TRBV5-4 and TRBJ2-6; D uncertain. Trimming took off 6 bases at V and 6 bases at J, with 7 bases between the two ends. This CDR3 region has 12 residues. Per germline, CDR1 SGHNT and CDR2 YYREEE (reference sequence). The CDR3, as DNA: TGTGCCAGCAACAGCGAGGCCAACGTCCTGACTTTC. Translating gives CASNSEANVLTF.

This clone appeared a few times. V gene TRBV7-9 combines with J gene TRBJ1-6; TRBD1 agrees at 8 bases. Per the germline V gene, CDR1 is SEHNR and CDR2 is FQNEAQ (reference sequence). Unmatched junction bases numbered 7, after V lost 5 bases and J lost 7 bases. This CDR3 contains 15 residues. The CDR3, as DNA: TGTGCCAGCAGCGCCCAGGGGGCGAGGAATTCACCCCTCCACTTT. This codes for CASSAQGARNSPLHF.

The chain carries TRBV3-1 (or the pseudogene TRBV3-2) and TRBJ1-2; D unresolved. Germline CDR1 LGHDT, CDR2 YNNKEL (reference sequence). V was cut by 4 bases and J by 4 bases, with 13 bases left in between. CDR3 length: 14 residues. The CDR3 nucleotides are TGTGCCAGCAGCCCCGGGTTTGGCGGCTATGGCTACACCTTC. Translation: CASSPGFGGYGYTF.